This TCR beta chain was recorded in a study of graft-versus-host responses after intestinal transplantation (dated by TCRdb to the early 2020s). Turning to the overall study: The transplants that recipients received were multivisceral, liver-intestinal, or isolated intestinal. Anti-thymocyte globulin induction was given to all recipients, followed by maintenance tacrolimus and steroids for approximately 3 years. Bulk TCR-beta CDR3 sequencing was used to track graft-versus-host and host-versus-graft alloreactive T cell clones in the graft, circulation and bone marrow after intestinal transplantation. To identify alloreactive clones, pre-transplant mixed lymphocyte reaction products were sequenced and then compared with unstimulated pre-transplant donor and recipient T cells. The cohort enrolled under 30 intestinal transplant recipients, one of whom was a retransplant, and a few patients without pretransplant specimens were excluded. Donor T cell macrochimerism was defined as a peak of at least 4% donor T cells among recipient peripheral blood mononuclear cells. Instead of going to the commercial service, samples from a few later patients were sequenced in-house on an Illumina MiSeq and processed with MiXCR.

After transplant, bone marrow was aspirated from the posterior iliac crest or from another site chosen by the physician. The library came from the immunoSEQ multiplex PCR assay. For most patients, genomic DNA was subjected to high-throughput TCR-beta CDR3 sequencing by Adaptive Biotechnologies. For the original study's pipeline: Adaptive's ImmunoSEQ software was the source of the TCR sequencing data for 15 to 20 patients, while a few other patients were processed with MiXCR and VDJtools. CDR3 nucleotide sequences shared between donor and recipient were removed because the origin of such sequences could not be assigned. At least 2-fold expansion over unstimulated cells and a minimum CFSE-low frequency of 0.002% (template counts) or 0.001% (read counts) were required for clones to be classified as alloreactive. Clones detected in sequenced pre-transplant spleen, lymph node, or MLR CFSE-low populations of the donor or recipient were defined as mappable. Cumulative frequency of alloreactive clones was calculated as a percentage of all sequences weighted by copy number. TCRdb carries this immuneACCESS record with in-frame sequences only. Its versions omit some clonotypes, under half of them owing to an unresolved V gene in the studies checked, with the rest unexplained. V, J and clone size derive from that table, while D and trimming were established from the DNA sequence. The sample table lists 20,000 or so clones, about 89% of them with a count of one. The leading ten clones occupy around half of the sample.

The CDR3, cysteine through phenylalanine, is 12 amino acids long. Only the CDR3 DNA stays, 36 bases, in frame from base 1. CDR1 is given as SGHDT and CDR2 as YYEEEE, both from the germline V gene. V lost 3 bases and J lost 5 bases, and the count of bases not matched to a germline gene is 1. As for this clone: Its antigen target is currently unknown. No base quality values were provided; no much bigger clone lies one nucleotide off.

The paper as a whole reports these results and caveats: Conclusions were limited by the relatively low number and heterogeneity of intestinal transplant patients. In the allografts of patients with donor T cell macrochimerism, GvH to HvG T cell clonal ratios were high. Early after transplant, peak levels of circulating GvH clones were associated with declines in HvG clones. GvH clones were detected in recipient bone marrow, and some of these GvH clones were observed earlier in ileal mucosa or blood, consistent with an intestinal mucosal origin.

This specimen was bone marrow, taken around 130 days after transplant. This receptor was obtained from a human patient who received an intestinal transplant, so some T cells may come from the graft donor. The chain links TRBV5-6 with TRBJ2-7; a stretch of 8 junction bases matches TRBD1. The CDR3 protein sequence reads: CASSWTGNEQYF. The nucleotides are TGTGCCAGCAGCTGGACAGGGAACGAGCAGTACTTC. Here the CDR3 is joined to the reference TRBV5-6 and TRBJ2-7 genes, and the full variable domain is: DAGVTQSPTHLIKTRGQQVTLRCSPKSGHDTVSWYQQALGQGPQFIFQYYEEEERQRGNFPDRFSGHQFPNYSSELNVNALLLGDSALYLCASSWTGNEQYFGPGTRLTVT.